The table lists the clone carrying this T cell receptor beta chain with many counts. What it binds is unknown. TCRdb processed the reads anew with MiXCR; each CDR3 protein has one entry. The data show 380,000 or so distinct CDR3 sequences, roughly a third seen once. This specimen belongs to a study of T cell repertoires in cytomegalovirus infection. Whole-study context: Public TCR beta signature analysis indicated the presence of both CMV infection and matching HLA type.

Study-level findings and limits: Accumulated public TCR beta family frequency recognized individuals carrying CMV together with the relevant HLA.

With V trimmed by 1 base and J by 3 bases, 7 bases remained unmatched. CDR3 length: 16 amino acids. Germline assignment: CDR1 SGHVS and CDR2 FQNEAQ. This TCR was recovered from a human donor in good health (CMV status not recorded). Some clones in this sample may be carry-over from other donors' samples. The chain carries TRBV7-8 and TRBJ2-7; 9 bases are shared with TRBD2. The sequences come from cultured PBMCs, collected from culture after CMV antigen stimulation. Written as DNA, the CDR3 is TGTGCCAGCAGCTTAGGAGCTAGCGGGGCGTTCTACGAGCAGTACGTC. Translation: CASSLGASGAFYEQYV.